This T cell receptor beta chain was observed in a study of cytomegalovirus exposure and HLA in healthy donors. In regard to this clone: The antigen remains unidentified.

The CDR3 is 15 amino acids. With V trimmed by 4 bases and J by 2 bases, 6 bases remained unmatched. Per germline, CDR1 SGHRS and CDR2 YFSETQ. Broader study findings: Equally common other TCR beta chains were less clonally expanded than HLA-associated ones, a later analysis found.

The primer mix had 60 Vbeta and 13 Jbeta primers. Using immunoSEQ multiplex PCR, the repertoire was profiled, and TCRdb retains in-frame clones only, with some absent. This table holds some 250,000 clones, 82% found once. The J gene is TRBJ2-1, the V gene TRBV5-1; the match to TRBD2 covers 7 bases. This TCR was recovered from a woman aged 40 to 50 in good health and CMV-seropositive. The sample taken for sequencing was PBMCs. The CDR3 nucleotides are TGCGCCAGCAGCGAAAGCGGGGCCACCTACAATGAGCAGTTCTTC. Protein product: CASSESGATYNEQFF. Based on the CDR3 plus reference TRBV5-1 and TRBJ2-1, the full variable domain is KAGVTQTPRYLIKTRGQQVTLSCSPISGHRSVSWYQQTPGQGLQFLFEYFSETQRNKGNFPGRFSGRQFSNSRSEMNVSTLELGDSALYLCASSESGATYNEQFFGPGTRLTVL.